This T cell receptor beta chain was identified in a study of blood T cell repertoires in COVID-19. Overall study: The United States, Italy and Spain provided the acute and convalescent COVID-19 samples.

Some clones are missing from TCRdb's copy, which holds only in-frame ones; the method was immunoSEQ multiplex PCR. The sample lists roughly 200,000 clones, 80% to 90% occurring once. V was clipped by 4 bases and J by 7 bases, with 11 bases between them. The germline V gene has CDR1 SNHLY and CDR2 FYNNEI. This CDR3 region has 13 residues. The material sequenced was peripheral blood. This receptor was obtained from a man aged 55-75 years who had recovered from COVID-19. This chain connects TRBV2 to TRBJ2-1; no clear D. CDR3 sequence reads: CASSAFGLNEQFF. The CDR3 DNA follows: TGTGCCAGCAGTGCGTTCGGGTTAAATGAGCAGTTCTTC.